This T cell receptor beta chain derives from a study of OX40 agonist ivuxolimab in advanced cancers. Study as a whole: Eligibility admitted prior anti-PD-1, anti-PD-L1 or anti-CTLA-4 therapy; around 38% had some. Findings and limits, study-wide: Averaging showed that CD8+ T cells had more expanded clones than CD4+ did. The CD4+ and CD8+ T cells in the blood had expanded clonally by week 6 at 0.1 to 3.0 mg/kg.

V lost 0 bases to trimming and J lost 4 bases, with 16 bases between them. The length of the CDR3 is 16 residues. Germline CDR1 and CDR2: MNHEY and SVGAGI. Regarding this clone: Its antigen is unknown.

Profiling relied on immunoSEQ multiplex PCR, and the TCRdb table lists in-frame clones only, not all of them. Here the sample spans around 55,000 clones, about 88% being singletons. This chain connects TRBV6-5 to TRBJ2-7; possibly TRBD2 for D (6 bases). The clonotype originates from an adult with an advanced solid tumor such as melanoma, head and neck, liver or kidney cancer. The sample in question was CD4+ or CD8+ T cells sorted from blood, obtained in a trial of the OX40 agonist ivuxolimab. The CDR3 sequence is CASSYSKLLASYEQYV. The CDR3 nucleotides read TGTGCCAGCAGTTACTCGAAATTGCTAGCGTCTTACGAGCAGTACGTC.